Listed here is a single TCR beta chain. The antigen this receptor binds is unknown. Per-base quality was not reported, and no clone a single base away is much larger than it. This sample was included in a study of CD8+CD57+ T cells in acquired aplastic anemia listed by TCRdb under 2018. For context, the study as a whole: A mean of roughly 3.2 ug of DNA, ranging from about 0.19 to 27.4 ug, was extracted from sorted CD4+ and CD8+ cells. CD8+CD57+ expansion was defined as frequency above the mean frequency observed in healthy subjects. Paper-wide results and their limitations: Approximately 27 CD8+ CDR3 sequences were found in both patients and controls but appeared to be highly expressed in patients and within the immunodominant clones of the patients. Patients and healthy controls showed no significant difference in CD8+ Simpson's diversity (P=0.060).

The patients picked for sequencing were ones in whom flow cytometry had shown an expansion of CD8+CD57+ cells. All patients had severe acquired aplastic anemia diagnosed by International Study of Aplastic Anemia and Agranulocytosis and Camitta criteria. No therapy had been received by the patients at the time of blood sampling. In the study, sorted CD4+ and CD8+ blood T cells from patients with severe aplastic anemia and from healthy subjects underwent deep sequencing of TCR repertoires. Patients were enrolled under clinicaltrials.gov protocols 00001620, 01623167, 00001397, 00071045, 00081523 and 00961064 in the USA. Ficoll-Paque density gradient centrifugation was used to isolate peripheral blood mononuclear cells. Before DNA extraction, CD4+ and CD8+ T cells were sorted with FACS or magnetic beads. Genomic DNA was used as template for profiling of TCR beta VDJ combinations and CDR3 sequences. An Illumina HiSeq 2000 was the platform used for TCR repertoire sequencing. The study's processing was this. Repertoire assessment relied on Simpson's diversity index, CDR3 size and DJ length profiles, and TRBV/TRBJ rearrangement plots. The most abundant DNA sequence in the deep sequencing data was defined as the immunodominant clone. CDR3 amino acid sequences were screened for sharing across subjects and were compared with published repertoires and the VDJdb database. TCRdb redid the processing of the public reads, applying fastp at Q25 and MiXCR, and retained in-frame beta chains. CDR3 protein sequences are deduplicated, and each keeps its most common genes and DNA. TCRdb's processing, not the study's, gives the V and J calls here. The sample records some 200,000 distinct CDR3 sequences, nearly 50% of which are singletons. Clones ranked in the top ten supply 9.7% of the sample.

V loses 0 bases at its end and J loses 10 bases; junction bases beyond the gene matches: 7. From cysteine to phenylalanine, the CDR3 is 15 amino acids long. This entry keeps only the CDR3 DNA: 45 bases, framed from base 1. The germline V gene (reference sequence) yields DFQATT for CDR1 and SNEGSKA for CDR2. The sequence was collected from a human donor with aplastic anemia. The sequenced material came from sorted CD4+, CD8+, or CD8+CD57+ T cells (not recorded which) from PBMCs. Recombination connected TRBV20-1 to TRBJ1-6, and TRBD1 aligns with 9 junction nucleotides. The CDR3 loop reads CSARDLQGAQSPLHF. The nucleotide sequence reads as follows: TGCAGTGCTAGAGACTTACAGGGGGCTCAATCACCCCTCCACTTT.